One T cell receptor beta chain is described in this entry. Antigen: not known. The authors produced TCR alpha and TCR beta cDNA libraries with sample barcodes and UMIs by 5'RACE using constant-segment primers. Each CDR3 protein is one row after TCRdb ran MiXCR on the 5' RACE reads. The table includes around 250,000 distinct CDR3 sequences, roughly 9.4% detected once. The sample comes from a study of T-cell memory formation after mild COVID-19. Findings and caveats of the study: Whereas later expanders leaned CD4+, clones contracting day 15 to 85 showed a balanced CD4/CD8 makeup. That cross-reactive memory joined was suggested by some responding clones appearing in pre-infection memory. Clones which contracted sat mainly in CM and EM if CD4+, and in EMRA if CD8+.

Sequenced material: PBMCs or a T cell subset sorted from them (not recorded which). This receptor was taken from a man aged 18 to 30 who had mild COVID-19 (a few samples of this study predate the infection). Cell type and time point are not known.

The CDR3 DNA reads TGTGCCAGCAGCTTAGATTCCGGGTACAATGAGCAGTTCTTC. It translates to CASSLDSGYNEQFF. The chain combines TRBV7-2 with TRBJ2-1; D is ambiguous. This CDR3 region has 14 residues. Germline CDR1 reads SGHTA; CDR2 reads FQGNSA. Trimming removed 1 base from V and 4 bases from J, with 8 bases in between.